These 22 T cell receptor beta chains were all obtained from the same sample, sequenced in a study of brain T cells in children with intractable seizures. The protocol was immunoSEQ multiplex PCR, while the TCRdb copy is restricted to in-frame clones and leaves out a portion. The sample carries around 80,000 clones, roughly 89% recorded once. The sequenced sample was peripheral blood, obtained at surgery. The receptors originated from a girl aged 2-15 years with Rasmussen encephalitis and intractable seizures.

The chain employs TRBV19 and TRBJ2-5, with D unresolved. CDR1 and CDR2 from the germline V gene are LNHDA and SQIVND (reference sequence). V lost 5 bases and J lost 5, with 6 bases in between. The CDR3 consists of 11 residues. CDR3: CASSLRETQYF. The CDR3 DNA is TGTGCCAGTAGTCTAAGGGAGACCCAGTACTTC.

The rearrangement joins TRBV3-1 (or the pseudogene TRBV3-2) to TRBJ1-3; no definite D call. The CDR3 totals 15 residues. Germline V CDR1 and CDR2: LGHDT, YNNKEL (reference sequence). Between the trimmed V and J ends, which lost 1 base and 0 bases, there was a span of 7 bases. This chain's CDR3 is CASSQGTGSGNTIYF. CDR3 nucleotide sequence: TGTGCCAGCAGCCAAGGGACCGGCTCTGGAAACACCATATATTTT.

The chain links TRBV27 to TRBJ2-7; 9 bases are a match to TRBD1. The CDR3 spans 16 residues. The germline gives CDR1 MNHEY, CDR2 SMNVEV (reference sequence). Trimming removed 3 bases from V and 2 bases from J; junction bases left unmatched: 8. As DNA, the CDR3 is TGTGCCAGCAGTTTCCTCCGGACAGGGGACCCCTACGAGCAGTACTTC. Its translation is CASSFLRTGDPYEQYF.

V gene TRBV21-1 combines with J gene TRBJ1-2; the table's D call, TRBD1, was not checked against the DNA. TRBV21-1 is a known pseudogene. This CDR3 comprises 15 residues. The CDR3 here is CASSKARQGAPGYTF. In DNA, the CDR3 is TGTGCCAGCAGCAAAGCGAGGCAGGGGGCGCCGGGCTACACCTTC.

The chain is built from TRBV25-1 and TRBJ1-5; D remains unclear. The CDR3 totals 14 residues. Germline assignment: CDR1 MGHDK and CDR2 SYGVNS. Trimming stripped 4 bases from V and 3 bases from J, with 10 bases between. The CDR3 loop is CASSAPGSNQPQHF. The DNA of the CDR3 is TGTGCCAGCAGTGCCCCGGGGTCCAATCAGCCCCAGCATTTT.

The J gene is TRBJ2-3, the V gene TRBV6-1; D is uncertain. The CDR3 is made up of 14 amino acids. Trimming removed 3 bases at V and 2 bases at J, with 9 bases between. Germline-derived CDR1 and CDR2 are MNHNS and SASEGT. The DNA for the CDR3 is TGTGCCAGCAGTGATCCGGGCCCCACAGATACGCAGTATTTT. Translated: CASSDPGPTDTQYF.

The chain employs TRBV15 and TRBJ1-1; D might be TRBD1 (6 bases). The germline V and J ends were trimmed by 4 bases and 2 bases, with 11 bases remaining between them. The CDR3 sequence is 14 residues long. The germline V gene encodes CDR1 LNHNV and CDR2 YYDKDF (reference sequence). In DNA, the CDR3 is TGTGCCACCAGCACTAGGACAGACAACACTGAAGCTTTCTTT. Protein sequence: CATSTRTDNTEAFF.

The rearrangement joins TRBV14 to TRBJ2-5, with a weak D call TRBD2 (6 bases). This CDR3 has 20 amino acids. Per germline, CDR1 SGHDN and CDR2 FVKESK. V lost 3 bases, J lost 3 bases, and 29 bases lay in between. This CDR3 reads CASSHAYPHPVTSRKETQYF. The CDR3 nucleotides read TGTGCCAGCAGCCATGCCTACCCCCACCCGGTTACTAGCAGGAAAGAGACCCAGTACTTC.

The chain couples TRBV5-1 to TRBJ2-5, with D perhaps being TRBD1 or TRBD2 (5 bases each). The V gene's germline CDR1 is SGHRS and CDR2 YFSETQ. The CDR3 runs 12 residues. Trimming shortened V by 7 bases and J by 5 bases, and 12 bases separated the two germline ends. CDR3 sequence reads: CASGGNLETQYF. CDR3 bases: TGCGCCAGCGGGGGTAACTTGGAGACCCAGTACTTC.

CDR3 in amino acids: CASDWQSNQPQHF. CDR3 coding DNA: TGTGCCAGCGACTGGCAGAGCAATCAGCCCCAGCATTTT. The V gene is TRBV6-5, the J gene TRBJ1-5; D call uncertain. Trimming took off 8 bases at V and 1 base at J, with 9 bases between the two ends. Germline V gene sequence: CDR1 MNHEY, CDR2 SVGAGI. CDR3 length: 13 amino acids.

This clone was seen a few times. V is TRBV10-3 and J is TRBJ2-7; 7 bases are a match to TRBD2. The germline V gene has CDR1 ENHRY and CDR2 SYGVKD. With V trimmed by 8 bases and J by 2 bases, 6 bases remained unmatched. This CDR3 has 13 residues. The CDR3 DNA reads as TGTGCCATCCGTGCTAGCGGAGCCTACGAGCAGTACTTC. Its translation is CAIRASGAYEQYF.

The J gene is TRBJ1-4, the V gene TRBV28; no reliable D call. Germline CDR1 is MDHEN and CDR2 is SYDVKM. The CDR3 is 12 residues long. Between the trimmed V and J ends, which lost 3 bases and 7 bases, there was a span of 6 bases. CDR3 DNA sequence: TGTGCCAGCAGTTTTCAGATTGAAAAACTGTTTTTT. Protein sequence: CASSFQIEKLFF.

This chain links TRBV24-1 with TRBJ1-5; D is ambiguous. CDR3 length: 13 amino acids. V was shortened by 6 bases and J by 0 bases, with 5 bases between the two germline ends. Germline CDR1 and CDR2: KGHDR and SFDVKD. CDR3 residues: CATSLSSNQPQHF. For the CDR3, the DNA is TGTGCCACCAGTCTTTCTAGCAATCAGCCCCAGCATTTT.

The chain has TRBV13 and TRBJ2-3, with TRBD1 matching 7 bases. Germline CDR1 is PRHDT and CDR2 is FYEKMQ (reference sequence). J was trimmed by 1 base and V by 5 bases; bases with no gene match: 6. The CDR3 runs to 15 residues. The CDR3 here is CASSLRQGGTDTQYF. The CDR3 nucleotides read TGTGCCAGCAGCCTAAGGCAGGGGGGCACAGATACGCAGTATTTT.

The rearrangement links TRBV27 to TRBJ1-3; D is undetermined. Between the trimmed V and J ends, which lost 6 bases and 0 bases, there was a span of 18 bases. Germline V gene lookup returns CDR1 MNHEY and CDR2 SMNVEV (reference sequence). The CDR3 has 17 amino acids. In DNA form, the CDR3 reads TGTGCCAGCAGCTCCTCCGGGATCAGGCGCTCTGGAAACACCATATATTTT. Protein product: CASSSSGIRRSGNTIYF.

The CDR3 nucleotides are TGCGCCAGCAGCCCCCGGGTAGCCGGTACGCAGTATTTT. Protein product: CASSPRVAGTQYF. The chain combines TRBV5-1 with TRBJ2-3, with D hard to call. Between the trimmed V and J ends, which lost 4 bases and 8 bases, there was a span of 14 bases. The CDR3 sequence is 13 residues long. The germline CDR1 and CDR2 sequences are SGHRS and YFSETQ.

This sequence joins TRBV9 and TRBJ2-7, with D tentatively TRBD1 or TRBD2 (5 bases each). Trimming removed 0 bases at V and 0 bases at J, with 7 bases between. Germline V lookup: CDR1 SGDLS, CDR2 YYNGEE. The CDR3 loop spans 14 amino acids. The CDR3 sequence is CASSVEGTSYEQYF. The CDR3 region has the DNA TGTGCCAGCAGCGTAGAAGGGACCTCCTACGAGCAGTACTTC.

The J gene is TRBJ1-2, the V gene TRBV6-5, with unresolved D. The germline V gene has CDR1 MNHEY and CDR2 SVGAGI. This CDR3 spans 11 amino acids. V dropped 6 bases and J dropped 7 bases, with 9 bases sitting between them. Here the CDR3 reads CASRHSSGYTF. In DNA form, the CDR3 reads TGTGCCAGCAGGCATTCTTCTGGCTACACCTTC.

The chain is built from TRBV11-1 and TRBJ2-7; D is ambiguous. Germline values: CDR1 SGHAT, CDR2 FQDESV (reference sequence). CDR3 length: 13 amino acids. Trimming removed 5 bases from V and 3 bases from J, with 11 bases in between. The CDR3 DNA follows: TGTGCCAGCAGCACACCTGGCCGCTACGAGCAGTACTTC. Translated, it gives CASSTPGRYEQYF.

This clone was picked up one time. This rearrangement joins TRBV6-5 to TRBJ2-5; TRBD1 or TRBD2 may be the D gene (5 bases each). In germline, CDR1 is MNHEY, CDR2 SVGAGI. The V end lost 4 bases, the J end lost 5 bases, and 8 bases lay between the germline ends. This CDR3 contains 12 residues. CDR3 residues: CASSWGSETQYF. The CDR3 nucleotides are TGTGCCAGCAGTTGGGGGTCGGAGACCCAGTACTTC.

The V gene is TRBV5-1, the J gene TRBJ1-2; 7 bases fit TRBD1. CDR1 is SGHRS, CDR2 YFSETQ, per germline. V dropped 3 bases and J dropped 3; count of bases not matched to a gene: 2. CDR3 length: 13 amino acids. The CDR3 spells CASSSDRDYGYTF. CDR3 DNA sequence: TGCGCCAGCAGCTCCGACAGGGACTATGGCTACACCTTC.

The V call is TRBV5-5, the J call TRBJ1-4, with D possibly being TRBD1 (6 bases). Germline CDR1 and CDR2: SGHKS and YYEKEE (reference sequence). The CDR3 is 15 residues long. V was cut by 7 bases and J by 3 bases, with 16 bases left in between. Here the CDR3 DNA reads TGTGCCAGCTGCCTCGTGGGGGGGCCTAATGAAAAACTGTTTTTT. Translation gives CASCLVGGPNEKLFF.